This T cell receptor beta chain is drawn from a study of blood T cells in healthy people across ages (dated by TCRdb to about 2015). Turning to the overall study: In model experiments, template switching captured roughly one uniquely barcoded TCR beta cDNA molecule for every two T cells. For two donors (one aged 18 to 30 and one aged 80 or older), the study analyzed two additional independent replicas of 1 million unique cDNA reads from the same blood draw. To avoid experimental bias, donors of different ages were randomly spread across the sequencing lanes. Age-related changes in TCR beta repertoire diversity were measured in the study by deep sequencing normalized with unique cDNA molecular identifiers. Donors were grouped into four age groups: young (average approximately 15 years), middle-aged (roughly 38), aged (around 60) and long-lived (just over 80). General study outcomes and caveats: Because profiling used bulk unsorted PBMCs, naive and antigen-experienced compartments could not be compared conclusively. There was a strong correlation between observed TCR beta diversity and the percentage of naive T cells measured by flow cytometry. Compared with the aged group, the long-lived group had more naive CD4+ T cells, fewer expanded clones and increased TCR diversity, suggesting age selection. Observed TCR beta diversity per million T cells fell roughly linearly with age, and a significant reduction was already apparent by age roughly 40. Estimates of total diversity based on one million sequenced T cells were considered lower bounds and underestimates. Donor CMV infection status was unknown, potentially confounding age-related changes in expanded clonotypes.

Systemically healthy Caucasian individuals from Russia, approximately 39 in total and aged roughly 6 to 90 years, were included as donors. Each donor gave 8.5 to 10 milliliters of peripheral blood, collected into EDTA-treated Vacutainer tubes. Ficoll-Paque density-gradient centrifugation was used to isolate PBMCs, with at least 7 million per sample. Trizol reagent was used to extract total RNA from PBMCs, with at least 6 micrograms per sample. For every donor, flow cytometry on a PBMC aliquot measured the percentage of naive CD45RAhigh/CD27high T cells. Trimming costs V 0 bases and J 3 bases, and their ends lie 6 bases apart. The germline V gene specifies SGHVS as CDR1 and FNYEAQ as CDR2. The CDR3 holds 14 amino acids from the cysteine to the phenylalanine. The DNA shown is the 42-base CDR3, in frame from base 1. The library relied on 5' RACE. These reads were obtained on an Illumina HiSeq 2500. The second PCR ran for roughly 6 to 11 cycles and used a J-beta primer mix along with a sample-barcoded 5' primer. A template-switch 5' adaptor carrying 12 random nucleotides introduced a unique molecular identifier onto each TCR beta cDNA molecule. At least 2.5 million CDR3-containing paired-end reads were obtained from each sample. All of the RNA was converted into first-strand cDNA using the Mint cDNA synthesis kit, with a TRBC-specific oligonucleotide serving as the primer. After uracil-DNA glycosylase treatment, a first 18-cycle PCR used universal primers M1SS and BC2_uni_R on all cDNA. Turning to the authors' computational methods: For normalization, 1 million high-quality reads, each with a distinct molecular identifier, were randomly selected from each sample. Reads sharing molecular identifiers were discarded rather than binned into consensus sequences. CDR3 identification, clonotype clustering and error correction used MiTCR with a Q25 quality threshold and the strictest error-elimination algorithm. Lower-bound total TCR beta diversity was estimated with a nonparametric unseen species model using Euler transformation. TCRdb trimmed public reads at Q25 via fastp, called clones via MiXCR and kept in-frame beta chains. Records with the same CDR3 protein are collapsed into one entry carrying the most frequent genes and DNA. Clone size and V and J calls follow TCRdb, not the original study. The sample table contains hundreds of thousands of distinct CDR3 sequences; only one count was recorded for over 40% of them. Roughly 13% of the sample is held by the ten biggest clonotypes.

This clonotype was counted only a few times. Its specific antigen is unknown. Base qualities are not provided; no much larger clone lies one nucleotide away. Sequencing input: blood. The origin of this receptor is a woman of 80 years or more in good health. The receptor chain draws on TRBV7-6 and TRBJ1-5, with an unclear D gene assignment. CDR3 sequence: CASSLAGFNQPQHF. The DNA sequence is as follows: TGTGCCAGCAGCTTAGCGGGATTCAATCAGCCCCAGCATTTT. With all but the CDR3 taken from the reference TRBV7-6 and TRBJ1-5 genes, the full variable domain is: GAGVSQSPRYKVTKRGQDVALRCDPISGHVSLYWYRQALGQGPEFLTYFNYEAQQDKSGLPNDRFSAERPEGSISTLTIQRTEQRDSAMYRCASSLAGFNQPQHFGDGTRLSIL.